This TCR beta chain appears in the sequencing data of a study of spatial heterogeneity in lung cancer. One entry per CDR3 protein, called by TCRdb with MiXCR from the 5' RACE reads. The sample comprises roughly 2,000 distinct CDR3 sequences, roughly a quarter of which are singletons, and about 23% rests with the top ten. From germline, CDR1 is MNHNS and CDR2 SASEGT. CDR3 length: 19 residues. With 8 bases clipped from V and 2 bases from J, the junction kept 18 bases outside the gene matches. As to time point: sample taken at primary tumor resection. The 70 or so donors had untreated early-stage non-small cell lung cancer. This clonotype is judged large (0.1 to 1%).

The chain couples TRBV6-1 to TRBJ2-7; 13 bases align to TRBD2. The sample in question was normal lung tissue next to the tumor, obtained at surgery. The receptor's source is a male donor with early-stage non-small cell lung cancer. CDR3 nucleotides: TGTGCCAGCTTCCCCGCAGGGGGTTCGGGACTAGCGGGACCCTACGAGCAGTACTTC. Protein: CASFPAGGSGLAGPYEQYF.